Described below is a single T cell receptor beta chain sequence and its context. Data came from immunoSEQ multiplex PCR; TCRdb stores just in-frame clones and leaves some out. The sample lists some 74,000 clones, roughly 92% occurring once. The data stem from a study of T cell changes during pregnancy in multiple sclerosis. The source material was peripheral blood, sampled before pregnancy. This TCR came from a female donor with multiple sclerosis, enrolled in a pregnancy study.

In DNA form, the CDR3 reads TGTGCCAGCAGCACCGGGTCTAACGAGCAGTACTTC. Protein product: CASSTGSNEQYF. V and J are TRBV7-9 and TRBJ2-7; D not certain. The V gene's germline CDR1 is SEHNR and CDR2 FQNEAQ (reference sequence). With 5 bases removed from V and 5 bases from J, the gap between germline ends came to 10 bases. The CDR3 loop spans 12 amino acids.